These 7 T cell receptor beta chains share one sample of origin, sequenced in a study of T cell responses to AZD1222 COVID-19 vaccine listed by TCRdb under 2021. Library creation used the immunoSEQ multiplex PCR assay. What TCRdb holds here is the immuneACCESS table cut down to in-frame rearrangements. Part of the clones is not present; checked against another copy, under half of the missing clones reflect an unresolved V gene, and the others are unexplained. The sample data list around 53,000 clones, and more than 80% of these were observed just once. Jointly, the top ten make up roughly 19% of the sample. The intended sense of this specimen's time point label: baseline before first vaccination. Sample treatment or condition, as interpreted from the label and publication: meningococcal conjugate vaccine given as trial control. The sequencing here drew on peripheral blood, taken on day 0 of MenACWY control vaccination. These receptors originate from an adult in good health.

The V gene is TRBV19, the J gene TRBJ2-3, with 10 bases that match TRBD2. Germline trimming cut 4 bases from V and 4 bases from J; bases unmatched to any gene: 14. Germline CDR1 is LNHDA and CDR2 is SQIVND (reference sequence). The length of the CDR3 is 18 residues. CDR3 loop: CASSNPLEVAGGSDTQYF. CDR3 nucleotides: TGTGCCAGTAGTAACCCTCTCGAAGTAGCGGGAGGTTCAGATACGCAGTATTTT.

This clone was detected only a few times. The J gene is TRBJ2-1, the V gene TRBV18, with TRBD2 matching 9 bases. The ends lost 6 bases at V and 6 bases at J; junction bases unmatched: 6. The CDR3 runs 14 residues. Per the germline V gene, CDR1 is KGHSH and CDR2 is LQKENI. The CDR3 bases are TGTGCCAGCTCGGGGAGTAGCGGGGGCAATGAGCAGTTCTTC. The encoded protein is CASSGSSGGNEQFF.

The rearrangement joins TRBV5-5 to TRBJ1-5, with D perhaps TRBD1 (5 bases). V lost 2 bases and J 3 bases, leaving 18 bases between the germline ends. Germline-derived CDR1 and CDR2 are SGHKS and YYEKEE (reference sequence). CDR3 length: 17 residues. CDR3 sequence (DNA): TGTGCCAGCAGCTTAGACATACCGGGACGGATCAATCAGCCCCAGCATTTT. Its protein product is CASSLDIPGRINQPQHF.

This CDR3 is CASSRLSGRARSATDTQYF. DNA for the CDR3: TGCGCCAGCAGCCGTTTAAGCGGGAGGGCCAGATCGGCCACAGATACGCAGTATTTT. This sequence joins TRBV5-1 and TRBJ2-3; 10 nucleotides match TRBD2. V trimming: 4 bases; J trimming: 2 bases; junction bases outside the gene matches: 16. Germline V gene data show CDR1 as SGHRS and CDR2 as YFSETQ. This CDR3 region has 19 residues.

V usage is TRBV27 and J usage is TRBJ2-7; 12 bases agree with TRBD2. The CDR3 extends over 15 amino acids. From germline, CDR1 is MNHEY and CDR2 SMNVEV (reference sequence). V trimming: 6 bases; J trimming: 4 bases; junction bases outside the gene matches: 7. The CDR3 region is CASREVTSGSYEQYF. In DNA, the CDR3 is TGTGCCAGCAGAGAAGTGACTAGCGGGAGTTACGAGCAGTACTTC.

The chain joins TRBV27 to TRBJ2-1, with TRBD1 matching 10 bases. The CDR3 spans 15 residues. V shed 6 bases, J shed 5 bases, and the junction held 7 bases outside the gene matches. Germline lookup yields CDR1 MNHEY and CDR2 SMNVEV (reference sequence). CDR3 nucleotide sequence: TGTGCCAGCAGCCAGGACAGGGGGTTTGACAATGAGCAGTTCTTC. Its translation is CASSQDRGFDNEQFF.

A remark on this clone: This CDR3 is also generated by other DNA sequences in the sample. The chain recombines TRBV4-3 with TRBJ1-5, with a tentative D call TRBD1 (5 bases). Trimming pared 0 bases from V and 7 bases from J, leaving 13 bases between. Germline V lookup: CDR1 LGHNA, CDR2 YSLEER. This CDR3 contains 15 residues. The CDR3 loop is CASSQDRQGNQPQHF. The CDR3, as DNA: TGCGCCAGCAGCCAAGATAGGCAGGGTAACCAGCCCCAGCATTTT.